These T cell receptor beta chains were read from a single sample in a study of CD8 T cells in Susac syndrome. TCRdb reprocessed the immunoSEQ multiplex PCR reads via MiXCR and lists one record per CDR3 protein. The top ten clones hold roughly 0.3% of a sample with 100,000 to 150,000 distinct CDR3 sequences, approximately 93% of them seen once. Sequences were obtained from CD8+ T cells from PBMCs. These receptors came from a human donor with multiple sclerosis. Each CDR3 is given with its conserved first and last residue. A D gene is named only where the DNA matches it firmly. Expanded clones get a size class; other rows say once, few or many, or leave the size out.

- TRBJ2-2 - TRBV28 TGTGCCAGCAGACCCGGGGCCAAAACCACCGGGGAGCTGTTTTTT CASRPGAKTTGELFF
- TRBJ2-7 - TRBV27 TGTGCCAGCAGCATCTCAGGGGGGGGGCAGTACTTC CASSISGGGQYF
TRBD1 TRBJ2-1 - TRBV2 TGTGCCAGCAGCAAGGGACAGAGGTACAATGAGCAGTTCTTC CASSKGQRYNEQFF
- TRBJ1-1 - TRBV6-6 TGTGCCAGCAGTTACTCGCCAGGGAGGAACACTGAAGCTTTCTTT CASSYSPGRNTEAFF
TRBD2 TRBJ2-5 - TRBV7-9 TGTGCCAGCAGCTTACCGGGAGGAGAGACCCAGTACTTC CASSLPGGETQYF
- TRBJ2-7 - TRBV5-1 TGCGCCAGCAGCTTACGGGGCTCAACCTACGAGCAGTACTTC CASSLRGSTYEQYF
- TRBJ2-6 - TRBV10-3 TGTGCCATCAGTGAGTCGGATATGGCGACAGGACCTTCCTCTGGGGCCAACGTCCTGACTTTC CAISESDMATGPSSGANVLTF
- TRBJ2-4 - TRBV21-1 TGTGCCAGCAGCCAGGTGTCCGGCAGAGGGGACAAAAACATTCAGTACTTC CASSQVSGRGDKNIQYF
- TRBJ2-7 - TRBV5-4 TGTGCCAGCAGCGGTCCGGCCTCACAGTACTTC CASSGPASQYF
TRBD2 TRBJ2-1 - TRBV7-9 TGTGCCAGCAGCCCCCGGGACTACCTATACAATGAGCAGTTCTTC CASSPRDYLYNEQFF
- TRBJ2-2 - TRBV7-6 TGTGCCAGCAGCCCCGGGGTAGCGACCGGGGAGCTGTTTTTT CASSPGVATGELFF
- TRBJ2-2 - TRBV7-9 TGTGCCAGCAGCCTATGGCCCGGGGAGCTGTTTTTT CASSLWPGELFF
- TRBJ2-5 - TRBV9 TGTGCCAGCAGCGTAGCTGGTAGGATTGGAGAGACCCAGTACTTC CASSVAGRIGETQYF
- TRBJ2-3 - TRBV9 TGTGCCAGCAGCGTAGCTCGTAGCACAGATACGCAGTATTTT CASSVARSTDTQYF
TRBD2 TRBJ2-1 - TRBV20-1 TGCAGTGCCCGAGGGGGACTAGCGGGAGCCAATGAGCAGTTCTTC CSARGGLAGANEQFF
TRBD1 TRBJ2-1 - TRBV29-1 TGCAGCGTTGCCGGCTTTGGGACAGGTTCCTACAATGAGCAGTTCTTC CSVAGFGTGSYNEQFF
- TRBJ1-3 - TRBV2 TGTGCCAGCCGATCAGGGGCAGATGGAAACACCATATATTTT CASRSGADGNTIYF
- TRBJ2-1 - TRBV5-1 TGCGCCAGCAGCTTGCTCTCCCCCCCGGCAGCAGGCAATGAGCAGTTCTTC CASSLLSPPAAGNEQFF
- TRBJ2-2 few TRBV11-2 TGTGCCAGCAGCTCCCGAGGGACGAACACCGGGGAGCTGTTTTTT CASSSRGTNTGELFF
- TRBJ1-5 - TRBV18 TGTGCCAGCTCACCAGATTACGGCACAGTTAATCAGCCCCAGCATTTT CASSPDYGTVNQPQHF
TRBD1 TRBJ1-1 - TRBV11-1 TGTGCCAGCAGCTTGGAACAGGGGCCTGAAGCTTTCTTT CASSLEQGPEAFF
- TRBJ1-4 - TRBV7-9 TGTGCCAGCAGCCAACTACAGGGCATGGTAGAAAAACTGTTTTTT CASSQLQGMVEKLFF
TRBD2 TRBJ2-1 - TRBV7-7 TGTGCTAGCAGCACGAACACCGGGACTAGCGGTGAGCAGTTCTTC CASSTNTGTSGEQFF
TRBD2 TRBJ2-4 - TRBV12-3/TRBV12-4 TGTGCCAGCACCGGACTAGAGGCCATTCAGTACTTC CASTGLEAIQYF
TRBD1 TRBJ1-2 - TRBV7-9 TGTGCCAGCAGCTTAGGAAAGACAGGGGGCTTTCGCGGCTACACCTTC CASSLGKTGGFRGYTF
TRBD1 TRBJ2-5 - TRBV12-3/TRBV12-4 TGTGCCAGCAGTTTATTCGGGACAGGGTCCCAAGAGACCCAGTACTTC CASSLFGTGSQETQYF
TRBD2 TRBJ2-7 - TRBV27 TGTGCCAGCTGCAGCGGGGCCTATAGCGGGGGGCCGACCTACGAGCAGTACTTC CASCSGAYSGGPTYEQYF
TRBD2 TRBJ2-2 once TRBV9 TGTGCCAGCAGCAGCGGGAGTTGGACCGGGGAGCTGTTTTTT CASSSGSWTGELFF
- TRBJ1-5 - TRBV7-9 TGTGCCAGCAGCTTGACAGGAGGTGGTCAGCCCCAGCATTTT CASSLTGGGQPQHF
- TRBJ1-2 - TRBV4-1 TGCGCCAGCAGCCCGGTGGTGGGGTTGGATGGCTACACCTTC CASSPVVGLDGYTF
TRBD1 TRBJ2-7 once TRBV12-3/TRBV12-4 TGTGCCAGCAGTCACACAGACAGGGTCGCCTACGAGCAGTACTTC CASSHTDRVAYEQYF
- TRBJ2-1 - TRBV27 TGTGCCAGCAGTTTCACTGGGAATGAGCAGTTCTTC CASSFTGNEQFF
- TRBJ2-1 - TRBV29-1 TGCAGCGCCCCAAACTGGGAGCAAGGGAATGAGCAGTTCTTC CSAPNWEQGNEQFF
- TRBJ1-1 - TRBV30 TGTGCCTGGATGCGGGGCACTGAAGCTTTCTTT CAWMRGTEAFF
TRBD1 TRBJ1-1 - TRBV7-9 TGTGCCAGCAGCTCGGGACAGATGAACACTGAAGCTTTCTTT CASSSGQMNTEAFF
- TRBJ2-7 - TRBV28 TGTGCCAGCAGTTTCAGGGAGCAGTACTTC CASSFREQYF
TRBD1 TRBJ1-2 - TRBV2 TGTGCCAGCAGACCCGGGACAGGGAGTAATGGCTACACCTTC CASRPGTGSNGYTF
- TRBJ1-1 - TRBV5-6 TGTGCCAGCAGTAAAGGGGAGGGGAATGGAGCTTTCTTT CASSKGEGNGAFF
- TRBJ2-1 - TRBV6-4 TGTGCCAGCAGTGACGGCAGGGCTAGTGAGCAGTTCTTC CASSDGRASEQFF
- TRBJ1-5 - TRBV12-3/TRBV12-4 TGTGCCAGCACGTCCCAAGGCACTCCATTCCTCCTCCAGCATTTT CASTSQGTPFLLQHF
- TRBJ2-1 - TRBV20-1 TGCAGTGCTAGGGGCTTCTTCTCCTACAATGAGCAGTTCTTC CSARGFFSYNEQFF
- TRBJ1-2 - TRBV20-1 TGCAGTGCTAGGGGTGGAGGAAGTGGCTACACCTTC CSARGGGSGYTF
- TRBJ1-2 - TRBV27 TGTGCCAGCAGTTTAGGGGGAAGGGGGGATTATGGCTACACCTTC CASSLGGRGDYGYTF
- TRBJ2-2 - TRBV4-2 TGTGCCAGCAGCCAAGAGGCCGCCGGGGAGCTGTTTTTT CASSQEAAGELFF
- TRBJ1-2 - TRBV29-1 TGCAGCCACAATGGCTACACCTTC CSHNGYTF